These T cell receptor beta chains were read from a single sample in a study of beta chain features in type 1 diabetes. Some clones are missing from TCRdb's copy, which holds only in-frame ones; the method was immunoSEQ multiplex PCR. The data hold 160,000 or so clones, with approximately 8.8% observed a single time. Sequencing was carried out using central memory CD4+ T cells from blood. These receptors all come from a woman in her twenties or thirties with type 1 diabetes. The CDR3 runs from the conserved cysteine through the conserved F or W. D genes are given only for firm matches. Not all rows give a size; the values are once, few, many and, for expanded clones, a class.

NA	TRBV5-4	TRBJ2-3	NA	TGTGCCAGCAGCTTGTTTCGTGGCGGGAGCACAGATACGCAGTATTTT	CASSLFRGGSTDTQYF
NA	TRBV10-3	TRBJ1-5	NA	TGTGCCATCAGTGAGTCTTCAGGGGTCAATCAGCCCCAGCATTTT	CAISESSGVNQPQHF
NA	TRBV28	TRBJ2-7	NA	TGTGCCAGCAGCCCCGCGGGACCGAGCTACGAGCAGTACTTC	CASSPAGPSYEQYF
TRBD2	TRBV7-2	TRBJ2-1	NA	TGTGCCAGCAGCCAATGGACTAGCGTGGGCAATGAGCAGTTCTTC	CASSQWTSVGNEQFF
NA	TRBV28	TRBJ2-5	NA	TGTGCCAGCAGTTCCCAGGGGGAGACCCAGTACTTC	CASSSQGETQYF
TRBD1	TRBV5-1	TRBJ2-7	NA	TGCGCCAGCAGCCTTGGACAGGGGGGATTCTACGAGCAGTACTTC	CASSLGQGGFYEQYF
TRBD1	TRBV7-2	TRBJ2-1	many	TGTGCCAGCAGGGATCAGGGGGATGAGCAGTTCTTC	CASRDQGDEQFF
NA	TRBV5-4	TRBJ2-5	NA	TGTGCCAGCAGCTCGCCAGGGCAAGAGACCCAGTACTTC	CASSSPGQETQYF
NA	TRBV9	TRBJ2-7	few	TGTGCCAGCAGCGTAGATGGGAGGCGGTCCGAGCAGTACTTC	CASSVDGRRSEQYF
NA	TRBV28	TRBJ1-2	NA	TGTGCCAGCAGTTTGGCTTCTCCCCACTATGGCTACACCTTC	CASSLASPHYGYTF
TRBD2	TRBV30	TRBJ2-2	few	TGTGCCTGGAGTGCCGGGACTAGCGGGAGGGGGTACACCGGGGAGCTGTTTTTT	CAWSAGTSGRGYTGELFF
NA	TRBV27	TRBJ1-1	few	TGTGCCAGCAGTTTCGACGGACAGTTCATGAACACTGAAGCTTTCTTT	CASSFDGQFMNTEAFF
NA	TRBV19	TRBJ2-7	few	TGTGCCAGCGGGGCCCCAGGGAGGTCGGACGAGCAGTACTTC	CASGAPGRSDEQYF
TRBD2	TRBV29-1	TRBJ2-1	few	TGCAGCGTCGCCGGGACTAGCCGCGATGAGCAGTTCTTC	CSVAGTSRDEQFF
NA	TRBV9	TRBJ2-1	NA	TGTGCCAGCAGCGTAGCGGGAGATAGCAATGAGCAGTTCTTC	CASSVAGDSNEQFF
TRBD2	TRBV29-1	TRBJ2-3	few	TGCAGCGTTCATATGGGGGGGATGAGCACAGATACGCAGTATTTT	CSVHMGGMSTDTQYF
NA	TRBV7-6	TRBJ2-4	NA	TGTGCCAGCAGCTTAGAGGACTCCCCTGGAGGCATTCAGTACTTC	CASSLEDSPGGIQYF
NA	TRBV30	TRBJ1-5	few	TGTGCCTGGAGTGTATCGGGGGGCGGTAAGCCCCAGCATTTT	CAWSVSGGGKPQHF
NA	TRBV27	TRBJ1-5	few	TGTGCCAGCAGCCCCCGGATAGGCGGCTTCAATCAGCCCCAGCATTTT	CASSPRIGGFNQPQHF
NA	TRBV7-9	TRBJ2-5	few	TGTGCCAGCAGCTTAGCAGATTGGCGGCAAGAGACCCAGTACTTC	CASSLADWRQETQYF
NA	TRBV7-3	TRBJ2-4	few	TGTGCCAGCAGCTTGTGGGGGGAGAACATTCAGTACTTC	CASSLWGENIQYF
NA	TRBV2	TRBJ1-5	NA	TGTGCCAGCAGTGAGGTGGCGGGGAATCAGCCCCAGCATTTT	CASSEVAGNQPQHF
NA	TRBV19	TRBJ2-1	NA	TGTGCCAGTAGTATAGAACGGGAGCTCAATGAGCAGTTCTTC	CASSIERELNEQFF
NA	TRBV25-1	TRBJ2-7	few	TGTGCCAGCGAAAGCAGGGTTTCCTACGAGCAGTACTTC	CASESRVSYEQYF
NA	TRBV10-1	TRBJ2-5	NA	TGCGCCAGCAGTGAGGGCTCGTACCAAGAGACCCAGTACTTC	CASSEGSYQETQYF
TRBD1	TRBV11-2	TRBJ2-7	NA	TGTGCCAGCAGCTTAGATAGGGACAGGGACTACGAGCAGTACTTC	CASSLDRDRDYEQYF
TRBD1	TRBV11-3	TRBJ1-5	NA	TGTGCCAGCAGCTTAGGGACAGGGGGCAATCAGCCCCAGCATTTT	CASSLGTGGNQPQHF
TRBD2	TRBV10-3	TRBJ2-5	NA	TGTGCCACGACTAGCGTCGGAGAGACCCAGTACTTC	CATTSVGETQYF
TRBD2	TRBV11-2	TRBJ2-3	NA	TGTGCCAGCAGCCGCCGGACTAGCAGTTTTACAGATACGCAGTATTTT	CASSRRTSSFTDTQYF
TRBD2	TRBV27	TRBJ2-5	few	TGTGCCAGCAGTAAACTAGCGGGAGGGGCGGAGACCCAGTACTTC	CASSKLAGGAETQYF
TRBD1	TRBV7-9	TRBJ1-2	NA	TGTGCCAGCAGCCTGGGACAGGGGGTTGGTGATGGCTACACCTTC	CASSLGQGVGDGYTF
NA	TRBV29-1	TRBJ1-1	few	TGCAGCGTTCAGGCCATGAACACTGAAGCTTTCTTT	CSVQAMNTEAFF
NA	TRBV30	TRBJ2-1	few	TGTGCCTGGAGCCGGAATGAGCAGTTCTTC	CAWSRNEQFF
TRBD1	TRBV7-9	TRBJ2-3	NA	TGTGCCAGCACCCCCGCAGGGGGCTGGGATACGCAGTATTTT	CASTPAGGWDTQYF
NA	TRBV5-4	TRBJ2-1	few	TGTGCCAGCAGCCCCAGCGGAGACTCCTACAATGAGCAGTTCTTC	CASSPSGDSYNEQFF
TRBD1	TRBV5-1	TRBJ2-7	NA	TGCGCCAGCAGCTTGCAGGGACAGGGGGAGGTCGAGCAGTACTTC	CASSLQGQGEVEQYF